This TCR beta chain emerged from a study of CD8+CD57+ T cells in acquired aplastic anemia. Across the study: Sorted CD4+ plus CD8+ cells gave DNA averaging roughly 3.2 ug. Whole-study findings and limits: Patients and controls shared under 35 CD8+ CDR3 sequences, which appeared highly expressed in patients and within their immunodominant clones.

The germline V gene has CDR1 SGHRS and CDR2 YFSETQ. The CDR3 totals 15 residues. V was clipped by 0 bases and J by 4 bases; unmatched bases: 4. Genomic DNA templated the TCR beta VDJ and CDR3 profiling. A single record per CDR3 protein comes from TCRdb applying MiXCR to the reads. The sample includes around 200,000 distinct CDR3 sequences, 65% of them seen just once. By flow cytometry, patients selected for sequencing had shown an expansion of CD8+CD57+ cells. The enrolled patients all had severe acquired aplastic anemia. Sampling of blood occurred while the patients had still received no therapy. Points on this clonotype: Its target is unknown.

V gene TRBV5-1 combines with J gene TRBJ1-5; 7 bases map to TRBD1. This TCR was recovered from a human donor with aplastic anemia. Sequencing was done on a sample of sorted CD4+, CD8+, or CD8+CD57+ T cells (not recorded which) from PBMCs. The CDR3 reads CASSLGVQGNQPQHF. CDR3 bases: TGCGCCAGCAGCTTGGGTGTACAGGGGAATCAGCCCCAGCATTTT.